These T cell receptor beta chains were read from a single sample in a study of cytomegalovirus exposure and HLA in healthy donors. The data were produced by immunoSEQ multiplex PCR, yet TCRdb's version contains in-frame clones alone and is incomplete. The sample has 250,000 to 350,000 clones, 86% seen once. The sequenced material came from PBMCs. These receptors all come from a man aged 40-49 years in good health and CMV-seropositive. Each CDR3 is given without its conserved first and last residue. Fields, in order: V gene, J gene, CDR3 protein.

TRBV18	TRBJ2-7	ASSPGRDHEQY
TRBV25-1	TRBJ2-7	ASSATSARSYEQY
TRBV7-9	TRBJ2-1	ASSLRTANNEQF
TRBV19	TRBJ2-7	ASSLSTSGTYEQY
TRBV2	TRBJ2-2	ASSAEREGFGELF
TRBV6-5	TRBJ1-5	ASSTDRVWNQPQH
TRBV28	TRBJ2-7	ASSLTSTAKQY
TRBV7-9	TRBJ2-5	ASGTGETQY
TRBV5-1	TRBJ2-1	ASSPPGLLANNEQF
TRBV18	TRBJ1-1	ASSSRDDAMNTEAF
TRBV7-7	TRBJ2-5	ASSLAGRETQY
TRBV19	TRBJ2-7	ASSIYYPKSSYEQY
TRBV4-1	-	ASSQRTGDPSYEQY
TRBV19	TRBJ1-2	ASSIGDSLFYGYT
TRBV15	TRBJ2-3	ATSKSGTFTDTQY
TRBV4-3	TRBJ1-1	ASSLTGNTEAF
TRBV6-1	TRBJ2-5	ASSEAPGLGQETQY
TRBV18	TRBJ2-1	ASSPQQSGVNEQF
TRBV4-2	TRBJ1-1	ASSLTMNTEAF
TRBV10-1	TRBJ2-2	ARDLAEHTGELF
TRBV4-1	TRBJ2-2	ASSLLVGVGAGELF
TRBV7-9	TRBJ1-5	ASSRDRARNQPQH
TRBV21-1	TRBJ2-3	ASSKRGGRPDTQY
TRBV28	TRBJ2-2	ASSPRTSGRLNTGELF